This T cell receptor (beta chain) was recorded in a study of human T cells and chemical hapten exposure. The study's findings and limits: Following DPC sensitization, TCRs present above 1 in 1000 frequency showed no change. Each of the donors had alopecia, so their immune responses may not resemble those of healthy people.

With regard to this clonotype: Its antigen remains unidentified.

Germline V lookup: CDR1 PRHDT, CDR2 FYEKMQ (reference sequence). The CDR3 has 14 amino acids. The ends were cut back, 6 bases at V and 9 bases at J, with 21 bases in the middle. Documented time point: pre-sensitization, week 0. Stated treatment: therapeutic diphenylcyclopropenone sensitization with weekly scalp DPC. Via MiXCR, TCRdb re-called the RACE reads, giving one row per CDR3 protein. The repertoire holds 250,000 or so distinct CDR3 sequences, with 7.5% to 9% as singletons. The sample here was whole blood, taken in connection with sensitization to the hapten diphenylcyclopropenone (DPC). This chain joins TRBV13 and TRBJ2-7; TRBD2 is a possible D gene (6 bases). The clonotype was recovered from a man aged 18 to 29 with alopecia areata. Some clones in this sample may be carry-over from other donors' samples. The DNA of the CDR3 is TGTGCCAGCAGGCGGTTCGGGGGAAGTATCGGGCAGTACTTC. Translated: CASRRFGGSIGQYF. Filled out from reference TRBV13 and TRBJ2-7, the complete variable domain reads AAGVIQSPRHLIKEKRETATLKCYPIPRHDTVYWYQQGPGQDPQFLISFYEKMQSDKGSIPDRFSAQQFSDYHSELNMSSLELGDSALYFCASRRFGGSIGQYFGPGTRLTVT.